Below are 3 T cell receptor beta chains sequenced from a single sample in a study of cytomegalovirus exposure and HLA in healthy donors. PCR used 60 Vbeta primers and 13 Jbeta primers. Only in-frame clones appear in the TCRdb table, and some are missing; sequencing was by immunoSEQ multiplex PCR. The sample holds about 160,000 clones, around four fifths seen once. The sample was PBMCs. These receptors were taken from a woman between 50 and 59 years old in good health and CMV-seronegative.

The chain is built from TRBV28 and TRBJ2-3; 14 bases are shared with TRBD2. V was pared by 5 bases and J by 2 bases, with 6 bases of the junction left unmatched. This CDR3 spans 17 amino acids. Germline CDR1 reads MDHEN; CDR2 reads SYDVKM. The CDR3 DNA reads as TGTGCCAGCAGTAAGGGACTAGCGGGAGTATTCACAGATACGCAGTATTTT. It is translated as CASSKGLAGVFTDTQYF.

In this sample, this clone turned up once. V usage is TRBV19 and J usage is TRBJ1-3; 7 bases fit TRBD1. CDR1 and CDR2 from the germline V gene are LNHDA and SQIVND (reference sequence). V dropped 6 bases and J dropped 1; count of bases not matched to a gene: 3. The CDR3 extends over 14 amino acids. DNA for the CDR3: TGTGCCAGTAGGACGGACAGGTCTGGAAACACCATATATTTT. It codes for CASRTDRSGNTIYF.

The rearrangement links TRBV7-8 to TRBJ2-5, with 8 bases identical to TRBD2. Germline loops: CDR1 SGHVS, CDR2 FQNEAQ. The CDR3 is 19 amino acids. Trimming cost V 4 bases and J 1 base; bases outside gene matches: 17. The CDR3 DNA follows: TGTGCCAGCAGCTCTTACTCAACCGGGACCCTAGCGGGCCAAGAGACCCAGTACTTC. Translating it yields CASSSYSTGTLAGQETQYF. The full variable domain, with the rest looked up from reference TRBV7-8 and TRBJ2-5, is GAGVSQSPRYKVAKRGQDVALRCDPISGHVSLFWYQQALGQGPEFLTYFQNEAQLDKSGLPSDRFFAERPEGSVSTLKIQRTQQEDSAVYLCASSSYSTGTLAGQETQYFGPGTRLLVL.